This TCR beta chain was recovered during a study of T cell clones after liver transplantation. Study summary: TCRbeta sequencing after a pre-transplant mixed lymphocyte reaction identified graft-donor-reactive clones, later tracked in post-transplant blood. Timepoints were pre-transplant, pre-withdrawal, and after withdrawal was completed or failed.

Produced via immunoSEQ multiplex PCR; TCRdb's table is partial and in-frame only. The sample lists roughly 100,000 clones; more than 75% were seen once. Germline loops: CDR1 SGHTA, CDR2 FQGNSA. Trimming took off 0 bases at V and 1 base at J, with 9 bases between the two ends. The CDR3 contains 16 residues. The chain links TRBV7-2 to TRBJ2-2; D ambiguous. This TCR came from a human donor who received a liver transplant. The sequencing used CD4+ T cells from blood, collected before liver transplant. The DNA for the CDR3 is TGTGCCAGCAGCTTAGCGCGCGGTGGGAACACCGGGGAGCTGTTTTTT. Translated: CASSLARGGNTGELFF. Combining the CDR3 with reference TRBV7-2 and TRBJ2-2 gives the whole variable domain GAGVSQSPSNKVTEKGKDVELRCDPISGHTALYWYRQSLGQGLEFLIYFQGNSAPDKSGLPSDRFSAERTGGSVSTLTIQRTQQEDSAVYLCASSLARGGNTGELFFGEGSRLTVL.